Listed below are T cell receptor beta chains from one sample, sequenced in a study of T cell responses to AZD1222 COVID-19 vaccine. TCRdb's table, derived via immunoSEQ multiplex PCR, lists solely in-frame clones and lacks some. The profile shows about 180,000 clones, over 90% of them singletons. The starting material was peripheral blood, obtained 28 days after the second AZD1222 dose. Receptors were obtained from an adult who received the AZD1222 COVID-19 vaccine. CDR3s include the opening cysteine and the closing phenylalanine or tryptophan. A D gene is named only where the DNA matches it firmly. Clone size is shown for a subset of rows, as once, few, many or a class of expanded clone.

clone_size,v_call,j_call,d_call,cdr3_aa,cdr3_nt
.,TRBV6-5,TRBJ1-2,.,CASSSGPRDYGYTF,TGTGCCAGCAGTTCCGGGCCCCGTGACTATGGCTACACCTTC
.,TRBV6-4,TRBJ1-2,.,CASSGRGSGYTF,TGTGCCAGCAGTGGCAGGGGTTCTGGCTACACCTTC
.,TRBV7-9,TRBJ2-5,TRBD1,CASSLVTGQETQYF,TGTGCCAGCAGCTTAGTGACAGGGCAAGAGACCCAGTACTTC
.,TRBV20-1,TRBJ1-2,.,CSASGQTYGYTF,TGCAGTGCTAGTGGCCAAACCTATGGCTACACCTTC
few,TRBV7-3,TRBJ1-1,.,CASSLNTNTEAFF,TGTGCCAGCAGCTTAAATACTAACACTGAAGCTTTCTTT
.,TRBV5-1,TRBJ2-5,TRBD1,CASRGGQGEETQYF,TGCGCCAGCAGAGGCGGACAGGGAGAAGAGACCCAGTACTTC
.,TRBV28,TRBJ2-4,TRBD1,CASSFPISQGQVKNIQYF,TGTGCCAGCAGTTTCCCTATTTCCCAGGGACAGGTCAAAAACATTCAGTACTTC
.,TRBV12-5,TRBJ1-5,TRBD1,CASGLVRQGAFTLSQGGQPQHF,TGTGCTAGTGGTTTGGTACGACAGGGGGCCTTCACCTTATCACAAGGAGGTCAGCCCCAGCATTTT
.,TRBV5-5,TRBJ1-5,TRBD1,CASSLTGGSNQPQHF,TGTGCCAGCAGCTTGACAGGGGGTAGCAATCAGCCCCAGCATTTT
.,TRBV5-1,TRBJ2-1,TRBD1,CASSPGQGGYNEQFF,TGCGCCAGCAGCCCCGGACAGGGGGGGTACAATGAGCAGTTCTTC
.,TRBV14,TRBJ2-7,.,CASRATRLGEQYF,TGTGCCAGCAGGGCTACACGGTTAGGCGAGCAGTACTTC
.,TRBV11-2,TRBJ2-5,.,CASSLDYRDFVQETQYF,TGTGCCAGCAGCTTAGATTATCGGGACTTCGTCCAAGAGACCCAGTACTTC
.,TRBV4-3,TRBJ2-3,.,CASSQERARMGDTQYF,TGCGCCAGCAGCCAAGAACGGGCCCGAATGGGAGATACGCAGTATTTT
.,TRBV3-1/TRBV3-2,TRBJ2-7,TRBD2,CASSHTSGGGYEQYF,TGTGCCAGCAGCCACACTAGCGGGGGGGGCTACGAGCAGTACTTC
.,TRBV28,TRBJ1-6,.,CASSFRRIGGRSPLHF,TGTGCCAGCAGTTTCCGAAGGATCGGAGGGAGATCACCCCTCCACTTT
.,TRBV10-3,TRBJ1-1,.,CAISVQENTEAFF,TGTGCCATCAGTGTACAGGAGAACACTGAAGCTTTCTTT
once,TRBV10-3,TRBJ2-3,.,CAISEPVGGTRGDTQYF,TGTGCCATCAGTGAGCCGGTAGGGGGAACTCGCGGAGATACGCAGTATTTT
.,TRBV29-1,TRBJ1-3,.,CSVEGGDGGPSGNTIYF,TGCAGCGTTGAAGGAGGGGATGGGGGGCCCTCTGGAAACACCATATATTTT
.,TRBV7-9,TRBJ1-1,.,CASRLAGPNTEAFF,TGTGCCAGCAGATTGGCAGGGCCGAACACTGAAGCTTTCTTT
.,TRBV6-5,TRBJ1-5,.,CASNEGSHSNQPQHF,TGTGCCAGCAACGAGGGATCCCATAGCAATCAGCCCCAGCATTTT
.,TRBV11-2,TRBJ2-5,TRBD2,CASSTGLAVQETQYF,TGTGCCAGCAGCACGGGACTAGCGGTCCAAGAGACCCAGTACTTC
.,TRBV19,TRBJ1-5,.,CASNLGADQPQHF,TGTGCCAGTAACTTGGGGGCGGATCAGCCCCAGCATTTT
.,TRBV5-1,TRBJ2-2,.,CASSSTGNTGELFF,TGCGCCAGCAGCTCCACCGGGAACACCGGGGAGCTGTTTTTT
.,TRBV2,TRBJ2-1,TRBD2,CASTFLPAGGTNEQFF,TGTGCCAGCACCTTCCTCCCAGCGGGAGGAACTAATGAGCAGTTCTTC
once,TRBV6-5,TRBJ2-3,TRBD2,CASSYASGRRADTQYF,TGTGCCAGCAGTTACGCCAGCGGGAGGAGGGCAGATACGCAGTATTTT
.,TRBV7-9,TRBJ2-1,TRBD2,CASSSVAGGPYNEQFF,TGTGCCAGCAGCTCCGTAGCGGGAGGCCCCTACAATGAGCAGTTCTTC
.,TRBV24-1,TRBJ2-1,.,CATSDSRTFPYNEQFF,TGTGCCACCAGTGATTCAAGGACTTTTCCCTACAATGAGCAGTTCTTC
.,TRBV11-2,TRBJ1-2,.,CASTRGTEGYTF,TGTGCCAGCACAAGAGGGACGGAGGGCTACACCTTC
.,TRBV21-1,TRBJ2-3,.,CASSKVSSGRAPDTQYF,TGTGCCAGCAGCAAAGTTAGTAGCGGGAGGGCCCCAGATACGCAGTATTTT
once,TRBV13,TRBJ2-1,TRBD1,CASSLDLGQGGKKFF,TGTGCCAGCAGCTTAGACTTGGGACAGGGGGGAAAAAAGTTCTTC
.,TRBV20-1,TRBJ1-5,.,CSAEDFGLQHF,TGCAGTGCAGAGGATTTTGGCCTCCAGCATTTT
.,TRBV15,TRBJ2-1,TRBD2,CTTSRDYGGTYNEQFF,TGTACCACCAGCAGAGATTACGGGGGGACCTACAATGAGCAGTTCTTC
.,TRBV5-1,TRBJ2-7,.,CASSSRADSPTYEQYF,TGCGCCAGCAGCTCCCGGGCGGATTCGCCTACCTACGAGCAGTACTTC
.,TRBV6-2/TRBV6-3,TRBJ2-5,.,CASSSWGRGGETQYF,TGTGCCAGCAGTTCCTGGGGGCGGGGCGGGGAGACCCAGTACTTC
.,TRBV4-3,TRBJ2-6,TRBD2,CASSQGAAGAGANVLTF,TGCGCCAGCAGCCAAGGAGCTGCGGGAGCCGGGGCCAACGTCCTGACTTTC
.,TRBV7-8,TRBJ2-7,.,CASSPAGSYEQYF,TGTGCCAGCAGCCCCGCAGGCTCCTACGAGCAGTACTTC
once,TRBV3-1/TRBV3-2,TRBJ2-5,.,CAPPSYTMIQETQYF,TGTGCCCCCCCCTCCTACACAATGATACAAGAGACCCAGTACTTC
.,TRBV24-1,TRBJ1-1,.,CATSDPNTEAFF,TGTGCCACCAGTGACCCGAACACTGAAGCTTTCTTT
.,TRBV29-1,TRBJ2-5,.,CSVERLAGETQYF,TGCAGCGTTGAACGGCTAGCTGGAGAGACCCAGTACTTC
.,TRBV19,TRBJ1-6,TRBD1,CASSRDRGNSPLHF,TGTGCCAGTAGCAGGGACAGGGGGAATTCACCCCTCCACTTT
.,TRBV30,TRBJ1-6,TRBD1,CAWTGTDNSPLHF,TGTGCCTGGACCGGGACAGATAATTCACCCCTCCACTTT
once,TRBV5-6,TRBJ2-1,.,CASSSGTQAYNEQFF,TGTGCCAGCAGTTCCGGGACACAAGCCTACAATGAGCAGTTCTTC
once,TRBV24-1,TRBJ1-1,.,CATPPSSRRLRNTEAFF,TGTGCCACGCCGCCCTCTAGCAGGAGACTAAGGAACACTGAAGCTTTCTTT
.,TRBV9,TRBJ1-6,.,CASSVAAGLSPLHF,TGTGCCAGCAGCGTAGCGGCAGGGCTGTCACCCCTCCACTTT
.,TRBV27,TRBJ2-2,.,CASSLSANTGELFF,TGTGCCAGCAGTTTATCAGCGAACACCGGGGAGCTGTTTTTT
.,TRBV9,TRBJ2-2,TRBD2,CASSVGGASTGELFF,TGTGCCAGCAGCGTCGGGGGGGCGAGCACCGGGGAGCTGTTTTTT
.,TRBV6-2/TRBV6-3,TRBJ2-3,TRBD2,CASSYVGLAGGLIVSTDTQYF,TGTGCCAGCAGTTACGTTGGTCTAGCGGGAGGGCTCATAGTGAGCACAGATACGCAGTATTTT